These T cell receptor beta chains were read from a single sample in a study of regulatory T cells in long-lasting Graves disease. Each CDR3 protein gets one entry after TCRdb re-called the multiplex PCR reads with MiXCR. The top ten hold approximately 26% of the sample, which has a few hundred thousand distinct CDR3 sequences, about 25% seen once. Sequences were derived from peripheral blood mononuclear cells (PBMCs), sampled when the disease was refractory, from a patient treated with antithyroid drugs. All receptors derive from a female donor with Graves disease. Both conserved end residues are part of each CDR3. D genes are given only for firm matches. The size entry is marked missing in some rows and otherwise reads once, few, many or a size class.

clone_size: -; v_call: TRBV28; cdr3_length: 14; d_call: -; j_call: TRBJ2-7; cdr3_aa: CASNSLGPNYEQYF; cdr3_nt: TGTGCCAGCAACTCTTTGGGGCCTAACTACGAGCAGTACTTC
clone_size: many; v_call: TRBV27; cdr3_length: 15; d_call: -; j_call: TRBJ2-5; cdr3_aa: CASSLLYRAYETQYF; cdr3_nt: TGTGCCAGCAGTTTATTATACAGGGCTTATGAGACCCAGTACTTC
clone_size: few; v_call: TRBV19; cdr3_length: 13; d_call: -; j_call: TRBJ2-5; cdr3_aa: CATGHPNWKTQYF; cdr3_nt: TGTGCCACGGGACATCCCAATTGGAAGACCCAGTACTTC
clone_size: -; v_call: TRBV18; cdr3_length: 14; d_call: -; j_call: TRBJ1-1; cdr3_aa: CASSPPAGGTEAFF; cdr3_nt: TGTGCCAGCTCACCACCGGCGGGGGGCACTGAAGCTTTCTTT
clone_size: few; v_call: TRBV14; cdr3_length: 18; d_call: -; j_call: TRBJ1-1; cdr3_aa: CASSQPGWQGETNTEAFF; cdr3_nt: TGTGCCAGCAGCCAACCGGGGTGGCAGGGAGAAACGAACACTGAAGCTTTCTTT
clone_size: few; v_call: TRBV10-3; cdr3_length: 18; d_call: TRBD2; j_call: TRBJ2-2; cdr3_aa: CAISESWWAGDYTGELFF; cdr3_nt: TGTGCCATCAGTGAGTCCTGGTGGGCGGGAGACTACACCGGGGAGCTGTTTTTT
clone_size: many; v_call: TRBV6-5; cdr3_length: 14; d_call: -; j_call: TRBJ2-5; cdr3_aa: CASSYSRIQETQYF; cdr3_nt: TGTGCCAGCAGTTACTCGCGGATCCAAGAGACCCAGTACTTC
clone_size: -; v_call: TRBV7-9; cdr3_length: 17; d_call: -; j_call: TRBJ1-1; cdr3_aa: CASSSPPDRAMNTEAFF; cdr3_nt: TGTGCCAGCAGCTCCCCTCCGGATAGGGCCATGAACACTGAAGCTTTCTTT
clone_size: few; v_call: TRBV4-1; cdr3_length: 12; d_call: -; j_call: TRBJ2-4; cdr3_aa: CASSQDRNIQYF; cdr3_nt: TGCGCCAGCAGCCAAGACAGGAACATTCAGTACTTC
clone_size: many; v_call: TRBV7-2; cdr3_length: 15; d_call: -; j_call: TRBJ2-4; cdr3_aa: CASSPNLGGQNIQYF; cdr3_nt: TGTGCCAGCAGCCCCAATTTAGGGGGGCAAAACATTCAGTACTTC
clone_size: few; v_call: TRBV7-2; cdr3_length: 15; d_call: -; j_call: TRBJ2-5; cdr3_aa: CASSLGFRRPETQYF; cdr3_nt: TGTGCCAGCAGCTTAGGATTTAGGCGGCCGGAGACCCAGTACTTC
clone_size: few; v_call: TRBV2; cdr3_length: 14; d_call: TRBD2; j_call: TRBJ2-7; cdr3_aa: CASMIAGGHYEQYF; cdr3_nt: TGTGCCAGCATGATAGCGGGAGGACACTACGAGCAGTACTTC
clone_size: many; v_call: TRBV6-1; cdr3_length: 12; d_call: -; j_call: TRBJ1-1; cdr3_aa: CASRTGETEAFF; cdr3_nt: TGTGCCAGCCGGACCGGGGAAACAGAAGCTTTCTTT
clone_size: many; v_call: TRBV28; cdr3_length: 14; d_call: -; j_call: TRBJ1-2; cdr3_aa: CASSSGPTNYGYTF; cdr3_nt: TGTGCCAGCAGTTCCGGACCAACTAACTATGGCTACACCTTC
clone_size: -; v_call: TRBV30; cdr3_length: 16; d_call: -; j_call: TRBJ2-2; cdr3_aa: CAWSVRGQMNTGELFF; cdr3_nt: TGTGCCTGGAGTGTACGGGGGCAGATGAACACCGGGGAGCTGTTTTTT
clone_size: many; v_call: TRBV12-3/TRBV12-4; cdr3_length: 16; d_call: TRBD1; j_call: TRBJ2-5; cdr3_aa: CASSYPGTGGKKTQYF; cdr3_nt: TGTGCCAGCAGTTACCCGGGGACAGGGGGTAAGAAGACCCAGTACTTC
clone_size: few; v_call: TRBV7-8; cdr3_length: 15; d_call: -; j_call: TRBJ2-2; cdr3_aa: CASSLVAGGSGELFF; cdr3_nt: TGTGCCAGCAGCTTAGTAGCCGGGGGCAGCGGGGAGCTGTTTTTT
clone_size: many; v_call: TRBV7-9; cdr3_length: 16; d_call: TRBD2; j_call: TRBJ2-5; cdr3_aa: CASSSPGLAGRKTQYF; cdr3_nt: TGTGCCAGCAGCTCACCGGGACTAGCGGGACGGAAGACCCAGTACTTC
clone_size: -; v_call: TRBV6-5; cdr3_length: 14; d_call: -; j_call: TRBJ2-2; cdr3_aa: CASSYSRLTGELFF; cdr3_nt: TGTGCCAGCAGTTACAGTCGACTCACCGGGGAGCTGTTTTTT
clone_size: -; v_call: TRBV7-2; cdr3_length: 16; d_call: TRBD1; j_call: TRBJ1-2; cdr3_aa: CASSLTGEFRSYGYTF; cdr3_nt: TGTGCCAGCAGCCTGACAGGGGAATTTCGGAGCTATGGCTACACCTTC
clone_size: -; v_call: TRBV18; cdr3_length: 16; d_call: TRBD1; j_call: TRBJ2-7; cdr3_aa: CASSQGPGQGLYEQYF; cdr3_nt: TGTGCCAGCTCGCAGGGGCCGGGACAGGGTCTCTACGAGCAGTACTTC
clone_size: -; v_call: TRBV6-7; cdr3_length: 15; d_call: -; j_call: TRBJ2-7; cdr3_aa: CASSYYRGREHEQYF; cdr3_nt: TGTGCCAGCAGTTACTATCGCGGCAGGGAACACGAGCAGTACTTC